The source of this TCR beta chain is a study of blood T cell repertoires in COVID-19. Study-level background: Some COVID-19 samples were acute and others convalescent; all came from the United States, Italy and Spain.

Assay: immunoSEQ multiplex PCR; the TCRdb copy retains only in-frame clones and omits some. This sample carries tens of thousands of clones, 80% to 85% of them seen once, and the ten largest clones take roughly 13%. Germline V CDR1 and CDR2: MDHEN, SYDVKM. The junction had 9 bases not matched to a gene; V was cut back by 6 bases and J by 7 bases. The CDR3 is 13 amino acids. The sequencing sample was made of peripheral blood. This sequence was found in a human donor with acute or convalescent COVID-19. The donor label of this sample is uncertain. The chain recombines TRBV28 with TRBJ2-7, with TRBD1 matching 7 bases. The CDR3 spells CASRLGTVREQYF. The CDR3 DNA follows: TGTGCCAGCAGACTTGGGACAGTGAGGGAGCAGTACTTC.